A single sample gave rise to the 11 T cell receptor beta chains below, sequenced in a study of human versus mouse CDR3 diversity and MHC coevolution. TCRdb keeps only in-frame clones here, not all; method: immunoSEQ multiplex PCR. This sample has just under 60,000 clones, with 90% to 95% found just once. The sequencing sample was made of naive CD4+ T cells from blood. Subset indicated: CD45RO-negative CD62L-positive naive CD4 T cells. The origin of the receptors is a person aged 55 to 75 in good health.

This chain joins TRBV5-1 and TRBJ1-1; D gene unclear. V was shortened by 7 bases and J by 1 base, with 8 bases between the two germline ends. CDR3 size: 12 residues. Germline CDR1 reads SGHRS; CDR2 reads YFSETQ. CDR3 residues: CASAEGNTEAFF. The CDR3 nucleotides are TGCGCCAGCGCGGAGGGGAACACTGAAGCTTTCTTT.

This chain uses TRBV5-4 with TRBJ2-7; 7 bases agree with TRBD1. V lost 3 bases, J lost 4 bases, and 7 bases stayed unmatched. Germline-derived CDR1 and CDR2 are SGHNT and YYREEE (reference sequence). CDR3 size: 14 residues. CDR3 nucleotides: TGTGCCAGCAGCTCCCGGAGACAGGGTTACGAGCAGTACTTC. Residues: CASSSRRQGYEQYF.

The rearrangement uses TRBV5-4 and TRBJ1-4; 11 positions agree with TRBD1. The CDR3 sequence is 16 residues long. J gave up 8 bases and V 0 bases, and 6 bases lay outside the gene matches. Germline V gene lookup returns CDR1 SGHNT and CDR2 YYREEE (reference sequence). The CDR3 region has the DNA TGTGCCAGCAGCTTGGGCGGGACAGGGGGTCGGGAAAAACTGTTTTTT. Translation: CASSLGGTGGREKLFF.

V is TRBV6-5 and J is TRBJ2-7; 7 nucleotides match TRBD1. CDR1 is MNHEY and CDR2 is SVGAGI in the germline V gene. This CDR3 contains 14 residues. The J segment lost 4 bases and the V segment lost 0 bases, leaving 3 bases of the junction unmatched. This CDR3 reads CASSYSRGQYEQYF. CDR3 coding DNA: TGTGCCAGCAGTTACTCGAGGGGGCAGTACGAGCAGTACTTC.

This clone was counted a few times. The chain uses TRBV7-9 and TRBJ2-5, with D possibly being TRBD2 (6 bases). The CDR3 runs to 16 residues. V was pared by 1 base and J by 3 bases, with 15 bases between. The germline V gene has CDR1 SEHNR and CDR2 FQNEAQ (reference sequence). The CDR3 region is CASSLGRDLTKETQYF. The CDR3 nucleotides are TGTGCCAGCAGCTTAGGGAGGGACCTAACCAAAGAGACCCAGTACTTC.

V and J are TRBV19 and TRBJ2-6; 9 nucleotides line up with TRBD1. Germline CDR1 is LNHDA and CDR2 is SQIVND (reference sequence). The CDR3 sequence is 16 residues long. With 5 bases clipped from V and 2 bases from J, the junction kept 4 bases outside the gene matches. CDR3 sequence (DNA): TGTGCCAGTAGTTCACAGGGGGCGCCTGGGGCCAACGTCCTGACTTTC. Protein sequence: CASSSQGAPGANVLTF.

The chain uses TRBV25-1 and TRBJ2-7; TRBD2 might be the D (6 bases). Germline V lookup: CDR1 MGHDK, CDR2 SYGVNS. This CDR3 region has 16 residues. With 8 bases removed from V and 6 bases from J, the gap between germline ends came to 26 bases. The CDR3 protein is CASSAEGWRGLAEQYF. As DNA, the CDR3 is TGTGCCAGCTCCGCTGAGGGGTGGAGGGGCTTGGCCGAGCAGTACTTC.

The rearrangement uses TRBV6-1 and TRBJ1-5; 7 bases align to TRBD1. CDR1 MNHNS and CDR2 SASEGT come from the germline V gene. V lost 7 bases to trimming and J lost 6 bases; unmatched junction nucleotides: 6. This CDR3 has 13 residues. The CDR3 sequence: CASTRDRGQPQHF. The CDR3 DNA reads as TGTGCCAGCACTCGGGACAGAGGTCAGCCCCAGCATTTT.

The chain recombines TRBV19 with TRBJ1-3, with D unclear. This CDR3 has 12 residues. V lost 3 bases and J lost 3, with 3 bases in between. CDR1 and CDR2 from the germline V gene are LNHDA and SQIVND (reference sequence). CDR3 amino acids: CASSILGNTIYF. In nucleotides, the CDR3 is TGTGCCAGTAGTATTCTTGGAAACACCATATATTTT.

The chain employs TRBV7-7 and TRBJ2-5, with TRBD2 as a possible D gene (5 bases). The CDR3 consists of 14 residues. The V end lost 3 bases, the J end lost 1 base, and 9 bases lay between the germline ends. Per germline, CDR1 SSHAT and CDR2 FNYEAQ (reference sequence). The CDR3 protein is CASSFSGSQETQYF. CDR3 DNA sequence: TGTGCCAGCAGCTTTTCGGGGTCCCAAGAGACCCAGTACTTC.

This clone was counted a single time. This chain joins TRBV6-5 and TRBJ2-7; D is possibly TRBD1 (6 bases). V was cut by 7 bases and J by 0 bases, with 10 bases left in between. This CDR3 is built from 13 residues. Germline loops: CDR1 MNHEY, CDR2 SVGAGI. The CDR3 DNA sequence: TGTGCCAGCACCGGACAGAGCTCCTACGAGCAGTACTTC. Its translation: CASTGQSSYEQYF.